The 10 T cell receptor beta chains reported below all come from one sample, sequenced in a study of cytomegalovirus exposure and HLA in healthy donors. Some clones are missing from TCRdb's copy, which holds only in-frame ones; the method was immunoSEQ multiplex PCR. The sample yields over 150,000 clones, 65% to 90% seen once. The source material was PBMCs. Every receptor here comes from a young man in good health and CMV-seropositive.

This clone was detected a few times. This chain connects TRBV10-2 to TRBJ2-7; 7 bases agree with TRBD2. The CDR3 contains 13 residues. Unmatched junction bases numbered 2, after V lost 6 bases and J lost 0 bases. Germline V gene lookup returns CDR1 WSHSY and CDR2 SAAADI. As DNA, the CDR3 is TGCGCCAGCAGGGGACTAAGCTCCTACGAGCAGTACTTC. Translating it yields CASRGLSSYEQYF.

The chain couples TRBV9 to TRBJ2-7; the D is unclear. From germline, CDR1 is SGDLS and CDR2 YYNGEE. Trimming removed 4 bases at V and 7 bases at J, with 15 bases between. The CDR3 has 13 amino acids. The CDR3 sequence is CASSPTPGGEQYF. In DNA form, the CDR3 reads TGTGCCAGCAGCCCGACGCCCGGCGGAGAGCAGTACTTC.

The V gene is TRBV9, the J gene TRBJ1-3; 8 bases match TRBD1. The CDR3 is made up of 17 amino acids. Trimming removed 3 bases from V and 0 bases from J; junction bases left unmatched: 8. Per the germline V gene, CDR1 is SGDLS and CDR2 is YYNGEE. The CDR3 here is CASSATGTGSSGNTIYF. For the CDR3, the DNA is TGTGCCAGCAGCGCAACCGGGACAGGAAGCTCTGGAAACACCATATATTTT.

As DNA, the CDR3 is TGTGCCAGCAGCTTGGCCTTAGGCAGGAACATCTACAATGAGCAGTTCTTC. It yields the protein CASSLALGRNIYNEQFF. V gene TRBV5-6 combines with J gene TRBJ2-1; D not certain. This CDR3 has 17 residues. V was clipped by 0 bases and J by 3 bases, with 16 bases between them. CDR1 is SGHDT and CDR2 is YYEEEE in the germline V gene.

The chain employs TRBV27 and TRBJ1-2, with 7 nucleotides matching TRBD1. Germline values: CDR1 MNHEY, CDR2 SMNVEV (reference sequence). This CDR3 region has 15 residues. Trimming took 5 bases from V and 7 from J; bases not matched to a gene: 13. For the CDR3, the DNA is TGTGCCAGCAGTCCCAGACAGGGAAAAACTAGTGGCTACACCTTC. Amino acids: CASSPRQGKTSGYTF.

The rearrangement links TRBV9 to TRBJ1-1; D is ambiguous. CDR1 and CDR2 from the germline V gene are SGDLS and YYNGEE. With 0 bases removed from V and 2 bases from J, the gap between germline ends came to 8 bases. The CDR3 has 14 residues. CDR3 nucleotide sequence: TGTGCCAGCAGCGTAGGAACTCCTAACACTGAAGCTTTCTTT. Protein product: CASSVGTPNTEAFF.

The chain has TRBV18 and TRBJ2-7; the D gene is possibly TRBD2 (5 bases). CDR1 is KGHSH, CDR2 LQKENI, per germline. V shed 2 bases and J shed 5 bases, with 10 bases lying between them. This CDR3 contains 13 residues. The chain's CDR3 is CASSPSRENEQYF. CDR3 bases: TGTGCCAGCTCACCATCGAGGGAGAACGAGCAGTACTTC.

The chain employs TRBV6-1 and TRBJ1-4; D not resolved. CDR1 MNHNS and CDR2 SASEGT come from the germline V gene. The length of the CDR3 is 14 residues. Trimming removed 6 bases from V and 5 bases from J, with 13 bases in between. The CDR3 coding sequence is TGTGCCAGCAGCGTTACCGGGAGAAATGAAAAACTGTTTTTT. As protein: CASSVTGRNEKLFF.

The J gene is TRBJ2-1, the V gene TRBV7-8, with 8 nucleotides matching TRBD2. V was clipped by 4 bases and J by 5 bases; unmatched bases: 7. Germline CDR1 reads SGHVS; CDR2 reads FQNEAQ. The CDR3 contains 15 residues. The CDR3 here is CASSSERGTNNEQFF. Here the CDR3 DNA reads TGTGCCAGCAGCTCCGAGCGGGGGACTAACAATGAGCAGTTCTTC.

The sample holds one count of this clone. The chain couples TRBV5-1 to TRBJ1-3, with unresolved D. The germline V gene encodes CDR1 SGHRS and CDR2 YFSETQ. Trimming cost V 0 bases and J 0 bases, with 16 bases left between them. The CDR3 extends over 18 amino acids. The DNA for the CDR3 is TGCGCCAGCAGCTTGGACCCCAGGTACGAACTCTCTGGAAACACCATATATTTT. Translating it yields CASSLDPRYELSGNTIYF. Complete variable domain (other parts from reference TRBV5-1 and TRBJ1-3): KAGVTQTPRYLIKTRGQQVTLSCSPISGHRSVSWYQQTPGQGLQFLFEYFSETQRNKGNFPGRFSGRQFSNSRSEMNVSTLELGDSALYLCASSLDPRYELSGNTIYFGEGSWLTVV.